This T cell receptor (beta chain) derives from a study of Graves' ophthalmopathy and Graves' hyperthyroidism. Study conclusions and caveats: Detected in blood as well were most expanded thyroid clonotypes with frequency above 0.001. In separating ophthalmopathy from stable hyperthyroidism, a 13-signature model achieved nearly 90% sensitivity and around 80% specificity.

In regard to this clonotype: Its antigen is still unknown. With a much larger clone just one base away, this may be a read error.

Amplification of TCR beta CDR3 regions used RNA transcripts. HTBI primers primed a first-round RT-PCR, and a second-round multiplex PCR followed. TCRdb itself ran the multiplex PCR reads through MiXCR, one entry per CDR3 protein. The sample holds about 1.2 million distinct CDR3 sequences, 35% to 40% seen once. Germline CDR1 and CDR2: DFQATT and SNEGSKA (reference sequence). The CDR3 is 13 residues long. Deletions cut 4 bases from V and 1 base from J, with 7 bases between. This TCR derives from an adult man with Graves' hyperthyroidism. Sequencing input: peripheral blood or thyroid tissue (not recorded which). The chain combines TRBV20-1 with TRBJ2-2; possibly TRBD1 for D (5 bases). CDR3 in amino acids: CSANTGNTGELFF. The CDR3 nucleotides read TGCAGTGCTAATACAGGGAACACCGGGGAGCTGTTTTTT.